The present T cell receptor (beta chain) was sequenced within a study of T-cell reconstitution after alpha-beta-depleted transplantation in children. V lost 8 bases to trimming and J lost 2 bases, with 16 bases between them. CDR1 and CDR2 (germline): DFQATT, SNEGSKA (reference sequence). The CDR3 runs 13 residues. This clonotype was observed at least ten times. The antigen remains unidentified. The study's findings and limits: Several hundred expanded graft clones reportedly supplied alpha-beta T cells about two months after transplant.

A TCRbeta library incorporating unique molecular identifiers was prepared. TCRdb passed the PCR reads through MiXCR, listing each CDR3 protein once. This sample has around 580,000 distinct CDR3 sequences, with around 23% found just once. The sample in question was PBMCs, mostly from graft donor cells, obtained 360 days after TCRalphabeta/CD19-depleted stem cell transplant. The chain uses TRBV20-1 and TRBJ2-7, with D possibly matching TRBD2 (6 bases). This TCR derives from a boy younger than two who had a stem cell transplant for acute myeloid leukemia, so the T cells may come from the graft donor. The CDR3 reads CSTAKGLTYEQYF. For the CDR3, the DNA is TGCAGTACCGCCAAGGGACTCACCTACGAGCAGTACTTC.